This T cell receptor (beta chain) emerged from a study of cytomegalovirus exposure and HLA in healthy donors. Primers: 60 Vbeta forward and 13 Jbeta reverse. The data were produced by immunoSEQ multiplex PCR, yet TCRdb's version contains in-frame clones alone and is incomplete. The sample has more than 90,000 clones; 60% to 75% are singletons. Per germline, CDR1 SNHLY and CDR2 FYNNEI. V lost 1 base, J lost 4 bases, and 13 bases lay in between. The CDR3 contains 15 residues. The receptor comes from a man in his fifties in good health and CMV-seronegative. The chain combines TRBV2 with TRBJ2-5, with D maybe TRBD1 (5 bases). The sample comprised PBMCs. This CDR3 reads CASSEGARALETQYF. For the CDR3, the DNA is TGTGCCAGCAGTGAAGGGGCCAGGGCGTTAGAGACCCAGTACTTC.